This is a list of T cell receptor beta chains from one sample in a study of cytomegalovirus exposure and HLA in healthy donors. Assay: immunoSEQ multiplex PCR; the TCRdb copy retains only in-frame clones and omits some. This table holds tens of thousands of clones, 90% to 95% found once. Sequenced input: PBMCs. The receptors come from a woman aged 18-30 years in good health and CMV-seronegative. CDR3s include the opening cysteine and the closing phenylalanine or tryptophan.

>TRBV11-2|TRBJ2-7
CASSFRQGKYYEQYF
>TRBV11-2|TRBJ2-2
CASSQGRSGELFF
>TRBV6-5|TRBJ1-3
CAGSTGGYGNTIYF
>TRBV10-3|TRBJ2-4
CAVRTGGSDIQYF
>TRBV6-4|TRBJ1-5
CASSRRGSLPNQPQHF
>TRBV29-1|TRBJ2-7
CSVEENDRGPYEQYF
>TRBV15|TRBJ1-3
CATSRAGVNPPSGNTIYF
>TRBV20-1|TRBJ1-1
CSAGQGSEAFF
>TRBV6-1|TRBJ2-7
CASSEALRAGYEQYF
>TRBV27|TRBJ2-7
CASSLFRWGGGSSYEQYF
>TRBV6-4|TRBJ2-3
CASSDSAGGADTQYF
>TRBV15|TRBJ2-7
CATSRDRGDYEQYF
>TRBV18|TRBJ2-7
CATSPDSYEQYF
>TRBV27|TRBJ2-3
CASSLIRGDTQYF
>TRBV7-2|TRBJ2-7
CASSSEPLAVGSYEQYF
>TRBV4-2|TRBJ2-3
CASSQELAGVGTDTQYF
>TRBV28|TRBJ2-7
CASSLSDRAISYEQYF
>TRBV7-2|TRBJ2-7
CASSLYAVSSYEQYF
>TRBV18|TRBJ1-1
CASSPSRGQGLMNTEAFF
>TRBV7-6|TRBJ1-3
CASSLAWGPGQGLSGNTIYF
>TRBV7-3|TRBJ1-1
CASSLSLNTEAFF
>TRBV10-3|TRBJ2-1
CAISVRGYEQFF
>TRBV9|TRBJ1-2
CASEAQGAPGNYGYTF
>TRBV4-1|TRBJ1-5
CASSQDGTGNQPQHF
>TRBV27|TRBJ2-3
CASSHTTSPADTQYF
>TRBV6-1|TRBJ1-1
CASTVAGLTEAFF
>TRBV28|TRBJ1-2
CASSPTGTYGYTF
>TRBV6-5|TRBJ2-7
CASSWGQGTQYEQYF
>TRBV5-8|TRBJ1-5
CASSIDGIQPQHF
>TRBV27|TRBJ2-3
CASSEASGVTDTQYF
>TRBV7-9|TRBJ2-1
CASSLASSGRSYNEQFF
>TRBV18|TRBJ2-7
CASSPGGPYEQYF
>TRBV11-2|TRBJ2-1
CASSSAYNEQFF
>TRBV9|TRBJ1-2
CASSVVGVGGYTF
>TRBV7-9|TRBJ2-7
CSSSVNTYEQYF
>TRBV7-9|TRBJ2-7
CSSSPQPSYEQYF
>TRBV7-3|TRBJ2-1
CASSSTSGAYNEQFF
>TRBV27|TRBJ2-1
CASSLFSLAGGEQFF
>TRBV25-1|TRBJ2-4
CASSETGGNIQYF
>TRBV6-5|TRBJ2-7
CASSYIQLAGAQQYF
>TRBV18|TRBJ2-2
CASSRTGTENTGELFF
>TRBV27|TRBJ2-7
CASSNTGTSILYPYEQYF
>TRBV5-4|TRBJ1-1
CASSRAENTEAFF
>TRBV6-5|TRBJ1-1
CASSYSGEGAEAFF
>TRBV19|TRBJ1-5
CASSISGNLQPQHF
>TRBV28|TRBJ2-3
CASSLRQGFTDTQYF
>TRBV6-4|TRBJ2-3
CASSDSNRGSDTQYF
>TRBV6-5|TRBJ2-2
CASTAGGTGELFF
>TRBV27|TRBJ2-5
CASTKVGLTSGPQETQYF
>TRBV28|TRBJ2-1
CASAIQGLALNNEQFF
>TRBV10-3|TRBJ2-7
CAISAGLVKNF
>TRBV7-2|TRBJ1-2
CASSLDEGQGRYGYTF